This is a list of T cell receptor beta chains from one sample in a study of T cell responses to AZD1222 COVID-19 vaccine. Generated by immunoSEQ multiplex PCR, the TCRdb table keeps only in-frame clones and is missing some. The data hold tens of thousands of clones, with roughly 84% observed a single time. Sequenced material: peripheral blood, taken on day 0 of AZD1222 vaccination. The receptors here all came from an adult in good health. Both conserved end residues are part of each CDR3. Each record gives: V gene, J gene, D gene, clone size, CDR3 protein, CDR3 DNA. A D gene is named only where the DNA matches it firmly. Size is omitted from some rows. Given values are once, few, many or a class for expanded clones.

v_gene: TRBV11-3; j_gene: TRBJ1-3; d_gene: .; abundance: .; CDR3aa: CASSLVPLRGNTIYF; CDR3nt: TGTGCCAGCAGCTTAGTCCCCTTACGTGGAAACACCATATATTTT
v_gene: TRBV5-1; j_gene: TRBJ2-2; d_gene: TRBD1; abundance: once; CDR3aa: CASSLDRGANTGELFF; CDR3nt: TGCGCCAGCAGCTTGGACAGGGGGGCTAACACCGGGGAGCTGTTTTTT
v_gene: TRBV7-8; j_gene: TRBJ1-1; d_gene: .; abundance: .; CDR3aa: CASTVKGDDTEAFF; CDR3nt: TGTGCCAGCACCGTAAAGGGGGACGACACTGAAGCTTTCTTT
v_gene: TRBV11-3; j_gene: TRBJ1-1; d_gene: .; abundance: .; CDR3aa: CASSLGGRLLMGTEAFF; CDR3nt: TGTGCCAGCAGCTTAGGCGGGAGATTACTCATGGGCACTGAAGCTTTCTTT
v_gene: TRBV7-3; j_gene: TRBJ2-1; d_gene: TRBD1; abundance: .; CDR3aa: CASSKSNRGDEQFF; CDR3nt: TGTGCCAGCAGCAAATCAAACAGGGGGGATGAGCAGTTCTTC
v_gene: TRBV4-3; j_gene: TRBJ2-1; d_gene: .; abundance: .; CDR3aa: CASSQDSESAYNEQFF; CDR3nt: TGCGCCAGCAGCCAAGACTCCGAATCAGCCTACAATGAGCAGTTCTTC
v_gene: TRBV6-4; j_gene: TRBJ2-3; d_gene: .; abundance: .; CDR3aa: CASSSSGGTDTQYF; CDR3nt: TGTGCCAGCAGTTCAAGCGGAGGCACAGATACGCAGTATTTT
v_gene: TRBV29-1; j_gene: TRBJ2-5; d_gene: .; abundance: .; CDR3aa: CSVAGTAETQYF; CDR3nt: TGCAGCGTTGCCGGGACGGCCGAGACCCAGTACTTC
v_gene: TRBV11-2; j_gene: TRBJ2-5; d_gene: TRBD2; abundance: .; CDR3aa: CASSLLAGGETQYF; CDR3nt: TGTGCCAGCAGCCTGTTAGCGGGAGGGGAGACCCAGTACTTC
v_gene: TRBV30; j_gene: TRBJ2-7; d_gene: .; abundance: .; CDR3aa: CAWSRGRYEQYF; CDR3nt: TGTGCCTGGAGTCGTGGACGCTACGAGCAGTACTTC
v_gene: TRBV19; j_gene: TRBJ1-6; d_gene: .; abundance: .; CDR3aa: CASSIMFGGNGNNSPLHF; CDR3nt: TGTGCCAGTAGTATAATGTTCGGGGGGAACGGCAATAATTCACCCCTCCACTTT
v_gene: TRBV12-5; j_gene: TRBJ2-1; d_gene: .; abundance: few; CDR3aa: CASGLGLVYEQFF; CDR3nt: TGTGCTAGTGGTTTGGGCCTCGTCTATGAGCAGTTCTTC
v_gene: TRBV6-5; j_gene: TRBJ1-2; d_gene: TRBD1; abundance: .; CDR3aa: CASSYPGQGQGYTF; CDR3nt: TGTGCCAGCAGTTACCCGGGACAGGGTCAGGGCTACACCTTC
v_gene: TRBV9; j_gene: TRBJ1-1; d_gene: .; abundance: .; CDR3aa: CASSVAPGRPEAFF; CDR3nt: TGTGCCAGCAGCGTAGCCCCGGGGAGGCCTGAAGCTTTCTTT
v_gene: TRBV7-8; j_gene: TRBJ2-3; d_gene: .; abundance: few; CDR3aa: CASSPTDTQYF; CDR3nt: TGTGCCAGCAGCCCGACAGATACGCAGTATTTT
v_gene: TRBV6-2/TRBV6-3; j_gene: TRBJ2-5; d_gene: .; abundance: .; CDR3aa: CASSYGETQYF; CDR3nt: TGTGCCAGCAGTTACGGAGAGACCCAGTACTTC
v_gene: TRBV6-1; j_gene: TRBJ2-4; d_gene: .; abundance: .; CDR3aa: CASSDTKNIQYF; CDR3nt: TGTGCCAGCAGTGATACCAAAAACATTCAGTACTTC
v_gene: TRBV6-4; j_gene: TRBJ1-1; d_gene: .; abundance: .; CDR3aa: CASSDEGHTEAFF; CDR3nt: TGTGCCAGCAGTGACGAGGGGCACACTGAAGCTTTCTTT
v_gene: TRBV6-1; j_gene: TRBJ2-7; d_gene: TRBD2; abundance: many; CDR3aa: CASSEAQAGGYEQYF; CDR3nt: TGTGCCAGCAGTGAAGCGCAAGCGGGGGGCTACGAGCAGTACTTC